Presented here are 13 T cell receptor beta chains from one specimen sequenced in a study of blood T cell repertoires in COVID-19. The repertoire was sequenced with immunoSEQ multiplex PCR; TCRdb's copy has only in-frame clones and lacks some. The table shows hundreds of thousands of clones, with 65% to 90% occurring only once. Input material: PBMCs or T cells enriched from blood (not recorded which). The receptors originated from a woman aged 45-59 years with acute COVID-19.

V is TRBV5-6 and J is TRBJ2-7; 9 positions match TRBD1. J gave up 2 bases and V 3 bases, and 6 bases lay outside the gene matches. CDR1 and CDR2 (germline): SGHDT, YYEEEE. This CDR3 has 15 amino acids. CDR3 residues: CASSSLDRGTYEQYF. CDR3 in DNA: TGTGCCAGCAGCTCCCTGGACAGGGGAACCTACGAGCAGTACTTC.

Of note for this clone: Other DNA sequences from this sample encode an identical CDR3 as well. The gene calls are TRBV6-5 and TRBJ2-7, with 8 bases identical to TRBD1. Germline-derived CDR1 and CDR2 are MNHEY and SVGAGI. Trimming cost V 4 bases and J 2 bases; bases outside gene matches: 4. CDR3 size: 14 residues. The CDR3: CASSSGTGPYEQYF. The CDR3 DNA is TGTGCCAGCAGTTCCGGGACAGGTCCCTACGAGCAGTACTTC.

V is TRBV4-3 and J is TRBJ2-5; D possibly corresponds to TRBD2 (6 bases). The CDR3 length is 16 residues. Trimming took 0 bases from V and 2 from J, leaving 13 bases between them. Germline assignment: CDR1 LGHNA and CDR2 YSLEER. The CDR3 nucleotides read TGCGCCAGCAGCCAAGATCTGGCGAGCGGGCAAGAGACCCAGTACTTC. Residues: CASSQDLASGQETQYF.

This chain joins TRBV7-2 and TRBJ1-1, with D perhaps matching TRBD1 (6 bases). The germline V gene encodes CDR1 SGHTA and CDR2 FQGNSA. Deletions cut 8 bases from V and 4 bases from J, with 17 bases between. This CDR3 is 14 amino acids long. The CDR3 protein is CASGLTGQRTEAFF. CDR3 in DNA: TGTGCCAGCGGGTTAACAGGGCAGCGCACTGAAGCTTTCTTT.

This clone was detected only a few times. This chain joins TRBV28 and TRBJ2-1; 11 positions agree with TRBD2. This CDR3 contains 16 residues. Germline trimming cut 7 bases from V and 2 bases from J; bases unmatched to any gene: 7. The germline CDR1 and CDR2 sequences are MDHEN and SYDVKM. The CDR3 loop reads CASTIQGLAAYNEQFF. For the CDR3, the DNA is TGTGCCAGCACTATCCAGGGACTAGCGGCCTACAATGAGCAGTTCTTC.

The chain combines TRBV14 with TRBJ1-3; D is ambiguous. The CDR3 totals 17 residues. V shed 1 base and J shed 0 bases, with 13 bases lying between them. Germline CDR1 SGHDN, CDR2 FVKESK. The CDR3 protein is CASSQVGRGNSGNTIYF. The DNA of the CDR3 is TGTGCCAGCAGCCAAGTTGGGCGCGGGAACTCTGGAAACACCATATATTTT.

This chain connects TRBV6-5 to TRBJ2-2; 7 bases map to TRBD1. Germline-derived CDR1 and CDR2 are MNHEY and SVGAGI. Trimming at V came to 2 bases and at J to 1 base, leaving 4 bases not matched to a gene. This CDR3 spans 16 amino acids. The CDR3 protein is CASSYNRGQNTGELFF. In DNA form, the CDR3 reads TGTGCCAGCAGTTACAATAGGGGGCAGAACACCGGGGAGCTGTTTTTT.

The J gene is TRBJ1-2, the V gene TRBV6-5; the D is unclear. Looked up from germline, CDR1 is MNHEY and CDR2 is SVGAGI. V dropped 8 bases and J dropped 3 bases, with 16 bases sitting between them. The CDR3 totals 14 residues. CDR3 coding DNA: TGTGCCAGCTATACTTTGCCTAGTTACTATGGCTACACCTTC. Protein product: CASYTLPSYYGYTF.

The chain recombines TRBV10-3 with TRBJ1-5, with a tentative D call TRBD1 (6 bases). The V gene's germline CDR1 is ENHRY and CDR2 SYGVKD. The CDR3 loop spans 13 amino acids. V was cut by 6 bases and J by 3 bases, with 9 bases left in between. CDR3 region: CAIRQGNNQPQHF. DNA of the CDR3: TGTGCCATCAGGCAGGGGAACAATCAGCCCCAGCATTTT.

The V call is TRBV5-1, the J call TRBJ2-1, with TRBD1 identical over 8 bases. The CDR3 is 15 amino acids. Germline V gives CDR1 SGHRS, CDR2 YFSETQ. Trimming at V came to 3 bases and at J to 5 bases, leaving 7 bases not matched to a gene. In nucleotides, the CDR3 is TGCGCCAGCAGCTCCCCCGGGACAGGACACAATGAGCAGTTCTTC. It is translated as CASSSPGTGHNEQFF.

This clone was detected once. The chain carries TRBV23-1 and TRBJ1-2; TRBD1 matches at 8 bases. TRBV23-1 is placed among ORFs of uncertain function. V lost 2 bases, J lost 1 base, and 9 bases stayed unmatched. This CDR3 spans 17 amino acids. CDR3 sequence reads: CASSQAGSGGVNYGYTF. The CDR3 DNA is TGCGCCAGCAGTCAAGCTGGCTCAGGGGGCGTTAACTATGGCTACACCTTC.

The rearrangement joins TRBV6-4 to TRBJ1-4, with D unclear. CDR1 is MRHNA and CDR2 is SNTAGT in the germline V gene. The V end lost 2 bases, the J end lost 7 bases, and 11 bases lay between the germline ends. The CDR3 consists of 14 residues. The CDR3 DNA reads TGTGCCAGCAGTGACAACGGACTGATTGAAAAACTGTTTTTT. Protein sequence: CASSDNGLIEKLFF.

J is TRBJ1-2 and V is TRBV13; 7 positions match TRBD1. From germline, CDR1 is PRHDT and CDR2 FYEKMQ (reference sequence). This CDR3 contains 16 residues. V trimming: 5 bases; J trimming: 5 bases; junction bases outside the gene matches: 14. The CDR3 bases are TGTGCCAGCAGCCCCCCCCGACAGGGTGGAGCGTATGGCTACACCTTC. The encoded protein is CASSPPRQGGAYGYTF.